This T cell receptor (beta chain) derives from a study of STAT5B mutations in CD4+ large granular lymphocyte leukemia. Study at large: Among healthy controls, a particular HLA allele went with more CDR3 'QG' motifs.

Study-level results: Patient CD4-sorted repertoires stayed more clonal than healthy ones after leukemic-clone removal.

The authors' processing: Productive clonotypes were detectable down to 2.59 x 10-5 frequency. The assay was immunoSEQ multiplex PCR, and TCRdb's table has in-frame clones only and misses some. The V and J calls and clone size were taken over from that table, and D and trimming were inferred from the DNA. The sample records 25,000 to 30,000 clones, approximately 79% being singletons. V lost 1 base, J lost 5 bases, and 12 bases lay in between. The CDR3 consists of 14 residues. CDR1 SGHRS and CDR2 YFSETQ come from the germline V gene. Regarding this clone: The target antigen is unknown.

Healthy controls were blood donor buffy coats. Sample: CD4+ T cells from blood buffy coats. This sequence originates from a human donor in good health. The chain links TRBV5-1 to TRBJ1-1; tentative D call: TRBD1 (6 bases). The CDR3 is CASSLTGLETEAFF. The CDR3 nucleotides read TGCGCCAGCAGCTTGACAGGGCTGGAAACTGAAGCTTTCTTT.